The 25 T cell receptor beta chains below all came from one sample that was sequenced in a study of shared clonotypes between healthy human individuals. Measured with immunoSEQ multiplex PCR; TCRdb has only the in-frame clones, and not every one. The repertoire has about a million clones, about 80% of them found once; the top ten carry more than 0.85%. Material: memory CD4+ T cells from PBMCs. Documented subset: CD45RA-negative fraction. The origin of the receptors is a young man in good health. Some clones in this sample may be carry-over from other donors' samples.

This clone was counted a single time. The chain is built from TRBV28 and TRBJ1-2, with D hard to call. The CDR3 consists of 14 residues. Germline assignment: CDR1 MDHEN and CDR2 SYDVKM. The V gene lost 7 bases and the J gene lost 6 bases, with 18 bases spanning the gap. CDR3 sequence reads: CASIVSGRFDGYTF. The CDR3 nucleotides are TGTGCCAGCATAGTTTCAGGCAGGTTTGATGGCTACACCTTC.

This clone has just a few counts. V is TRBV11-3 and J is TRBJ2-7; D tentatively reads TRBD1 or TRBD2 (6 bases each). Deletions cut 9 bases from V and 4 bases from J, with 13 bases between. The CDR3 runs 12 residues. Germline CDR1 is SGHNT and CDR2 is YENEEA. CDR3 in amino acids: CARDEGGYEQYF. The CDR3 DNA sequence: TGTGCCAGGGACGAGGGGGGATACGAGCAGTACTTC.

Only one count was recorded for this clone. The CDR3 nucleotides read TGTGCCAGCCCGTCACGGGGAGACTACTGCCGGGATACGCAGTATTTT. It encodes CASPSRGDYCRDTQYF. This rearrangement joins TRBV25-1 to TRBJ2-3; D is possibly TRBD2 (5 bases). V gave up 8 bases and J gave up 6 bases, with 24 bases separating them. Germline assignment: CDR1 MGHDK and CDR2 SYGVNS. The CDR3 loop spans 16 amino acids. Full variable domain (rest looked up from reference TRBV25-1 and TRBJ2-3): EADIYQTPRYLVIGTGKKITLECSQTMGHDKMYWYQQDPGMELHLIHYSYGVNSTEKGDLSSESTVSRIRTEHFPLTLESARPSHTSQYLCASPSRGDYCRDTQYFGPGTRLTVL.

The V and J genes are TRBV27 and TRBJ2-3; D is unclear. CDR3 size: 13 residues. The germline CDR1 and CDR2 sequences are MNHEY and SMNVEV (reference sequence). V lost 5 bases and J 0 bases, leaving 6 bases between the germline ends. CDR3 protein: CASSTPSTDTQYF. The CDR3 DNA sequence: TGTGCCAGCAGTACCCCAAGCACAGATACGCAGTATTTT.

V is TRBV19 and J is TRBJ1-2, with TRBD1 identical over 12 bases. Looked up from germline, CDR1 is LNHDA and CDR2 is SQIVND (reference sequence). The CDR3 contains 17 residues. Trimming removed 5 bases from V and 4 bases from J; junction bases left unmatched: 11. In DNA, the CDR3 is TGTGCCAGTAGTCTAAAGCGACCGGGACAGGGGGCCTATGGCTACACCTTC. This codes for CASSLKRPGQGAYGYTF.

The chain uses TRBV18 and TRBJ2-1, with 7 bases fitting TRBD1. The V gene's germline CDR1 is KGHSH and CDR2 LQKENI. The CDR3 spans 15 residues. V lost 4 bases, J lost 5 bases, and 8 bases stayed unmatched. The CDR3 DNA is TGTGCCAGCTCACTATTAGGGACAGCTAACAATGAGCAGTTCTTC. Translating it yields CASSLLGTANNEQFF.

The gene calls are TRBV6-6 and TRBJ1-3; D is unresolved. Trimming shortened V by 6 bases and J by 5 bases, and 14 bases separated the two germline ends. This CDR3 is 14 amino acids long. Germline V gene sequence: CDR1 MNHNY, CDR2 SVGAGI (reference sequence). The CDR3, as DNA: TGTGCCAGCAGCTATCCGGACGGGCGAAACACCATATATTTT. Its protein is CASSYPDGRNTIYF.

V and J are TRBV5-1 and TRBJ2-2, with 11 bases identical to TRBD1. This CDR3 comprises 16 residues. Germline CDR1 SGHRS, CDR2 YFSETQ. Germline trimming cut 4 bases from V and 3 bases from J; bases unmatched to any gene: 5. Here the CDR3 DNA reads TGCGCCAGCAGCACCTGGACAGGGGGCGACACCGGGGAGCTGTTTTTT. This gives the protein CASSTWTGGDTGELFF.

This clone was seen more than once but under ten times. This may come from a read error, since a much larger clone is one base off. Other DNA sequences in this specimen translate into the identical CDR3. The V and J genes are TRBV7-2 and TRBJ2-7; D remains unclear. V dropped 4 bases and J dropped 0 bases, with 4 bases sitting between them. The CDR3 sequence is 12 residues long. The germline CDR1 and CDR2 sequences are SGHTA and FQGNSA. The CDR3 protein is CASSSNSYEQYF. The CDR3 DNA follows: TGTGCCAGCAGCTCCAACTCCTACGAGCAGTACTTC.

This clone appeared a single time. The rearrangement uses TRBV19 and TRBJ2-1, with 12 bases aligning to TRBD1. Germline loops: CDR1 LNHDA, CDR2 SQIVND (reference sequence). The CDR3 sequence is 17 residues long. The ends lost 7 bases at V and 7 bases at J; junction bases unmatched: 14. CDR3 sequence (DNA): TGTGCCAGTACCCCTCCCCCCGGGACAGGGGGCTCAAATGAGCAGTTCTTC. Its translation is CASTPPPGTGGSNEQFF. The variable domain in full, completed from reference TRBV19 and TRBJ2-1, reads DGGITQSPKYLFRKEGQNVTLSCEQNLNHDAMYWYRQDPGQGLRLIYYSQIVNDFQKGDIAEGYSVSREKKESFPLTVTSAQKNPTAFYLCASTPPPGTGGSNEQFFGPGTRLTVL.

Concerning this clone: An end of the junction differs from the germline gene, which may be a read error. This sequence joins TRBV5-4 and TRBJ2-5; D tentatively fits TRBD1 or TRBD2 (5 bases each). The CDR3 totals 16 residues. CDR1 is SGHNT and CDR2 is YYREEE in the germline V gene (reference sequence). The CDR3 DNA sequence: TGTGCCAACAGCGAGGGGCAGCGCTCTTACCAAGAGACCCAGTACTTC. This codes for CANSEGQRSYQETQYF.

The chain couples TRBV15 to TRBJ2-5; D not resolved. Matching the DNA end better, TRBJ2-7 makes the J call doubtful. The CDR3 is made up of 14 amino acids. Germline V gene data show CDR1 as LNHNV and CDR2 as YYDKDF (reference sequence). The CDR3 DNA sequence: TGTGCCACCAGCAGAGTGTCCGGATCCTACGAGCAGTACTTC. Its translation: CATSRVSGSYEQYF.

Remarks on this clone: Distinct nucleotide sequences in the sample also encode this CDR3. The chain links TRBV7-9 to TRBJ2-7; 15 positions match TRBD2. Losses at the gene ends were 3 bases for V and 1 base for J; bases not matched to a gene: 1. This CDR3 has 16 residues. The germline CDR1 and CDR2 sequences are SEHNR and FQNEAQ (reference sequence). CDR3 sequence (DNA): TGTGCCAGCAGCTTCGGACTAGCGGGAGGGTCCTACGAGCAGTACTTC. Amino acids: CASSFGLAGGSYEQYF. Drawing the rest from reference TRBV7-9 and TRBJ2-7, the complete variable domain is DTGVSQNPRHKITKRGQNVTFRCDPISEHNRLYWYRQTLGQGPEFLTYFQNEAQLEKSRLLSDRFSAERPKGSFSTLEIQRTEQGDSAMYLCASSFGLAGGSYEQYFGPGTRLTVT.

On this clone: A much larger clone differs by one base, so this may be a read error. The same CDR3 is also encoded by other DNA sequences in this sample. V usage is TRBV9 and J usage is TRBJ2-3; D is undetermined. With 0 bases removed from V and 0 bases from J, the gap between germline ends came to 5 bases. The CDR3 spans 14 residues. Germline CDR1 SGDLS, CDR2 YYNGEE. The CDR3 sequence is CASSVAPSTDTQYF. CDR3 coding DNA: TGTGCCAGCAGCGTAGCCCCTAGCACAGATACGCAGTATTTT.

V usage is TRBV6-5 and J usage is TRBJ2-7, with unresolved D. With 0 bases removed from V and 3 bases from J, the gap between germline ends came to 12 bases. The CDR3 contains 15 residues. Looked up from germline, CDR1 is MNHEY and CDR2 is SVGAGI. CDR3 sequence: CASSYSFGPNYEQYF. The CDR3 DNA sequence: TGTGCCAGCAGTTACTCGTTTGGGCCGAACTACGAGCAGTACTTC.

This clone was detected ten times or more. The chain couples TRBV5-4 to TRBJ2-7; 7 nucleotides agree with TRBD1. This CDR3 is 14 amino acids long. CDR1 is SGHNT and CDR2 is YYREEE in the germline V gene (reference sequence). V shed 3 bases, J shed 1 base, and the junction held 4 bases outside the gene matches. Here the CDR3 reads CASSWDSLSYEQYF. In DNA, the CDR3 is TGTGCCAGCAGCTGGGACAGCTTGTCCTACGAGCAGTACTTC.

The CDR3 nucleotides are TGTGCCACCAGCAGAGGGGATATTTCCTACGAGCAGTACTTC. It is translated as CATSRGDISYEQYF. The rearrangement links TRBV15 to TRBJ2-7; D not certain. This CDR3 has 14 residues. Germline loops: CDR1 LNHNV, CDR2 YYDKDF (reference sequence). V was cut by 1 base and J by 1 base, with 8 bases left in between.

CDR3 loop: CASSGLAGGKNIQYF. For the CDR3, the DNA is TGTGCCAGCAGTGGACTAGCGGGAGGGAAAAACATTCAGTACTTC. J is TRBJ2-4 and V is TRBV6-1; TRBD2 matches at 14 bases. This CDR3 is built from 15 residues. CDR1 and CDR2 from the germline V gene are MNHNS and SASEGT. With V trimmed by 4 bases and J by 4 bases, 0 bases remained unmatched.

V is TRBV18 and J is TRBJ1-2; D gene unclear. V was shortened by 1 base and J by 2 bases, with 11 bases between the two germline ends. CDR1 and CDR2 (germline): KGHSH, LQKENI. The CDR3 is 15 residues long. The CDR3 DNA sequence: TGTGCCAGCTCACCACTTAACAGACTAAACTATGGCTACACCTTC. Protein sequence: CASSPLNRLNYGYTF.

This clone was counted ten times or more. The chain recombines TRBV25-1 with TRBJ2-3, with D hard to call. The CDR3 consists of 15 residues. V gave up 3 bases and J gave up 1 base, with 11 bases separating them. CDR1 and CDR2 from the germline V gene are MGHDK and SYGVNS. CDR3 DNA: TGTGCCAGCAGTGACCCTGGACCACGCACAGATACGCAGTATTTT. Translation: CASSDPGPRTDTQYF. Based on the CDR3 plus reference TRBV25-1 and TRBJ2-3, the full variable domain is EADIYQTPRYLVIGTGKKITLECSQTMGHDKMYWYQQDPGMELHLIHYSYGVNSTEKGDLSSESTVSRIRTEHFPLTLESARPSHTSQYLCASSDPGPRTDTQYFGPGTRLTVL.

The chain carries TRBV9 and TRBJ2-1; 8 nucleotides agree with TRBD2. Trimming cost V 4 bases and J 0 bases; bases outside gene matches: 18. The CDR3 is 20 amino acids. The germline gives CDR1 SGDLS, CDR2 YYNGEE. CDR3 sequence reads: CASSPPLAGRLRSSYNEQFF. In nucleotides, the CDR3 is TGTGCCAGCAGCCCCCCCCTAGCGGGCCGACTAAGGAGCTCCTACAATGAGCAGTTCTTC.

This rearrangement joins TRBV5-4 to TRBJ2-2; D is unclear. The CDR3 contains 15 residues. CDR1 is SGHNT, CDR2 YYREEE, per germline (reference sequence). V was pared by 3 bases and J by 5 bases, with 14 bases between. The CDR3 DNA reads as TGTGCCAGCAGCTATATGGGCAGAATAACCGGGGAGCTGTTTTTT. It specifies CASSYMGRITGELFF.

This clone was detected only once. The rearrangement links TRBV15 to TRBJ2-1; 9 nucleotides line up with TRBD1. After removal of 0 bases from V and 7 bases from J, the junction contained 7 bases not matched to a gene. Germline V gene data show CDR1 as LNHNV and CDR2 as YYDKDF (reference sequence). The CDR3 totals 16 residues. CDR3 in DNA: TGTGCCACCAGCAGAGATTTGGGACAGGGAGCAAATGAGCAGTTCTTC. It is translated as CATSRDLGQGANEQFF.

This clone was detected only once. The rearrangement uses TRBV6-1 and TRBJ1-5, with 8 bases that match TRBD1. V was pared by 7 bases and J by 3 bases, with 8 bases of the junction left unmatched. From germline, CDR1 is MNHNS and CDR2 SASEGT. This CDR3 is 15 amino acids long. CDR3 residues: CASISPGGSNQPQHF. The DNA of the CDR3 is TGTGCCAGCATAAGCCCAGGGGGCTCCAATCAGCCCCAGCATTTT.

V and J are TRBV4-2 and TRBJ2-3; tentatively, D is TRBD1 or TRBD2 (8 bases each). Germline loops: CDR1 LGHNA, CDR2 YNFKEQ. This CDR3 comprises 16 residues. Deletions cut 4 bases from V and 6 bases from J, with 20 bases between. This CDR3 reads CASSPRGQEREDTQYF. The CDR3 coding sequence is TGTGCCAGCAGCCCCCGGGGACAGGAGCGGGAGGATACGCAGTATTTT.